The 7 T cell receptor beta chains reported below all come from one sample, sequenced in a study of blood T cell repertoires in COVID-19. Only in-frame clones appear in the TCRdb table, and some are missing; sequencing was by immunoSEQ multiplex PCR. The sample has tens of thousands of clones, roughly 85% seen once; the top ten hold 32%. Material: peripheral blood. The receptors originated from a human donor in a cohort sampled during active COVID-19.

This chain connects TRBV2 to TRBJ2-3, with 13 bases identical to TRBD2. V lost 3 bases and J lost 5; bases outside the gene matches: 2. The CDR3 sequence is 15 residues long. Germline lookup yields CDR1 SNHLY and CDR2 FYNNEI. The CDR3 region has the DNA TGTGCCAGCAGTGAGGGACTAGCGGGAATAGATACGCAGTATTTT. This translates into CASSEGLAGIDTQYF. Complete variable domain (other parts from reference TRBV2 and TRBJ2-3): EPEVTQTPSHQVTQMGQEVILRCVPISNHLYFYWYRQILGQKVEFLVSFYNNEISEKSEIFDDQFSVERPDGSNFTLKIRSTKLEDSAMYFCASSEGLAGIDTQYFGPGTRLTVL.

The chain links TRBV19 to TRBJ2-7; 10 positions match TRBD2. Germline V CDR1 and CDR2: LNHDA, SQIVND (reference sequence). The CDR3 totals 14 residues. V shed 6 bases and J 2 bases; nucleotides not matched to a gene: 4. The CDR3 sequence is CASRRAGGTYEQYF. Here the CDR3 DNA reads TGTGCCAGTAGACGAGCGGGAGGGACCTACGAGCAGTACTTC.

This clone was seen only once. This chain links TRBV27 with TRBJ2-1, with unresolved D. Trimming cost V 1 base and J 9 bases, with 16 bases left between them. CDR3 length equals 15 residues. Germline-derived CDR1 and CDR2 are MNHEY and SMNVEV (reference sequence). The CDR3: CASSLYSPVYGEQFF. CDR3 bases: TGTGCCAGCAGTTTATATAGCCCGGTCTACGGTGAGCAGTTCTTC.

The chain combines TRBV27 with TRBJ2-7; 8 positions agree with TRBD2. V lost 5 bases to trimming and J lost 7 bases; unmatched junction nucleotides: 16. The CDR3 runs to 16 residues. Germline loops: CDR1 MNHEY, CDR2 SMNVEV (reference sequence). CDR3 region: CASSPSFTSGRREQYF. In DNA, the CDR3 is TGTGCCAGCAGTCCCAGTTTCACGAGCGGGAGAAGAGAGCAGTACTTC.

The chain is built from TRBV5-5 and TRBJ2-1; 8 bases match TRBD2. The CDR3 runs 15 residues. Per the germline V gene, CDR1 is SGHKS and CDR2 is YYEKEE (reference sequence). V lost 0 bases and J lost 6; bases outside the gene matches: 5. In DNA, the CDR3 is TGTGCCAGCAGCTTGGTACTAGCGGCACTCAATGAGCAGTTCTTC. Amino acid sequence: CASSLVLAALNEQFF.

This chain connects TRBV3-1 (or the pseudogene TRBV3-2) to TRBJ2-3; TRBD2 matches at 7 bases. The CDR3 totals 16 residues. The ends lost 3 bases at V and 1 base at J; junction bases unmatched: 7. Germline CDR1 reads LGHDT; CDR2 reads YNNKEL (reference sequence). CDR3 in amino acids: CASSHYGEGRTDTQYF. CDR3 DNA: TGTGCCAGCAGCCACTATGGGGAGGGCCGCACAGATACGCAGTATTTT.

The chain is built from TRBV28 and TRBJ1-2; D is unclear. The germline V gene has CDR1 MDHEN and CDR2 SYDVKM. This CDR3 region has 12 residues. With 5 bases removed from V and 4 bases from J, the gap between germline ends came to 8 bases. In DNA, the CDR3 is TGTGCCAGCAGTCTAGGCGGCTATGGCTACACCTTC. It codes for CASSLGGYGYTF.